This T cell receptor beta chain was identified during a study of shared clonotypes between healthy human individuals. Study observations and caveats: Non-shared clonotypes had lower generation probabilities than clonotypes shared by all four sorted-subset donors. The study's rarefaction showed incomplete sorted-subset sequencing despite large depth.

A remark on this clone: Its target is not known.

V gave up 0 bases and J gave up 0 bases, with 12 bases separating them. The CDR3 loop spans 18 amino acids. CDR1 is LNHDA, CDR2 SQIVND, per germline (reference sequence). CD4+ cells yielded CD45RA+ naive and CD45RA-negative memory subsets. In the original workflow: Owing to the provision of junction-only sequences devoid of quality scores by immunoSEQ, filtering differed. Libraries were prepared by immunoSEQ multiplex PCR; TCRdb keeps only in-frame clonotypes and omits some of them. V, J and clone size derive from that table, while D and trimming were established from the DNA sequence. This table holds more than 2,000,000 clones, roughly nine tenths found once.

The chain carries TRBV19 and TRBJ2-6; D not resolved. The sequencing input was naive CD4+ T cells sorted from blood. The subset denotes: CD45RA+ positively selected. The TCR originated in a man in his late teens or twenties in good health. CDR3 region: CASSIDGRPSSGANVLTF. The CDR3 nucleotides are TGTGCCAGTAGTATAGATGGCAGGCCGAGCTCTGGGGCCAACGTCCTGACTTTC.